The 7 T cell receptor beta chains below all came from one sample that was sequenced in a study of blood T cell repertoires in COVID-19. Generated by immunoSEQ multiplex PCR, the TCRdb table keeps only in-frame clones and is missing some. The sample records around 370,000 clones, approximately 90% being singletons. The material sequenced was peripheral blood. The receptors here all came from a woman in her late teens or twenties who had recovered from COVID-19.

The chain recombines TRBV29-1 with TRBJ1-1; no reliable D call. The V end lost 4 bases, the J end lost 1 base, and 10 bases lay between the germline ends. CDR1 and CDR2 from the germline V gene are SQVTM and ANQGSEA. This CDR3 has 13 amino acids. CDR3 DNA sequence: TGCAGCGTTGTGGTGGCCGCGAACACTGAAGCTTTCTTT. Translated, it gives CSVVVAANTEAFF.

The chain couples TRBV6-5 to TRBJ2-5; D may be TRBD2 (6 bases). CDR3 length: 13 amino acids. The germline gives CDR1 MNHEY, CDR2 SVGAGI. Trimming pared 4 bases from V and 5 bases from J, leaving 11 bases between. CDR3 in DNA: TGTGCCAGCAGTTCCGGGACTTGGGAGACCCAGTACTTC. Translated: CASSSGTWETQYF.

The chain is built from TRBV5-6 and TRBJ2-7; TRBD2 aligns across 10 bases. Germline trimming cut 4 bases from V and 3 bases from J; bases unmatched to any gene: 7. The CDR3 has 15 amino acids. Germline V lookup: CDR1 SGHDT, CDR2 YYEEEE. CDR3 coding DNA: TGTGCCAGCAGCCCTGGGACTAGCGAGGACTACGAGCAGTACGTC. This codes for CASSPGTSEDYEQYV.

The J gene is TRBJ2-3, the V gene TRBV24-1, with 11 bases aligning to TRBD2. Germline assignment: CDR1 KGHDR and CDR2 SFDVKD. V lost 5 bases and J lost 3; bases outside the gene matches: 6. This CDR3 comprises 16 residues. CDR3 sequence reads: CATSVHSGRATDTQYF. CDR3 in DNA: TGTGCCACCAGTGTCCATAGCGGGAGGGCGACAGATACGCAGTATTTT.

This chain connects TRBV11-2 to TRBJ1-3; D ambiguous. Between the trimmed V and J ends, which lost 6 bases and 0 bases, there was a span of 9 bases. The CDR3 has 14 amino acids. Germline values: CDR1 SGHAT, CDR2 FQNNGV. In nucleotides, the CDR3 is TGTGCCAGCAGTCCCCCGGGCTCTGGAAACACCATATATTTT. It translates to CASSPPGSGNTIYF.

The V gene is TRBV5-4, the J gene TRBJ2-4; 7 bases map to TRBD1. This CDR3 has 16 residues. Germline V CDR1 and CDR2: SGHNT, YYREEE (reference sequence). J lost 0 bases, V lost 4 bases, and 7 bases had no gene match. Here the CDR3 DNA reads TGTGCCAGCAGCCCAGGGGACAGCCGAGCCAAAAACATTCAGTACTTC. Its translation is CASSPGDSRAKNIQYF.

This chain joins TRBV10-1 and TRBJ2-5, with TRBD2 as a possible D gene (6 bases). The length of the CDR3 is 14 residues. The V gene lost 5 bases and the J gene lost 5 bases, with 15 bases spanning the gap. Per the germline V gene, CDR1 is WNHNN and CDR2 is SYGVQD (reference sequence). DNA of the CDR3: TGCGCCAGCAGTTCGGGGGAGTCTTGGGAGACCCAGTACTTC. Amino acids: CASSSGESWETQYF.